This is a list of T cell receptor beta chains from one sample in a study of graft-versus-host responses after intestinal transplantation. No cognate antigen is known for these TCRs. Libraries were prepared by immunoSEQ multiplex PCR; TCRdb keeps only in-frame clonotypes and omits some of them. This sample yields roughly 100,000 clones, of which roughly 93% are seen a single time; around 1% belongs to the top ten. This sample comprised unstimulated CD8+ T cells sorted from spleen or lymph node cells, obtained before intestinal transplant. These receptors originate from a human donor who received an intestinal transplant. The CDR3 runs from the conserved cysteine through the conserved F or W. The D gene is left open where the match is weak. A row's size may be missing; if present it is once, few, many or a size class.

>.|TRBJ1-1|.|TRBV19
CASSKGGPMNTEAFF
TGTGCCAGTAGTAAGGGGGGGCCCATGAACACTGAAGCTTTCTTT
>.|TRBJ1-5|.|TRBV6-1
CASSEYPYQPQHF
TGTGCCAGCAGTGAATATCCCTATCAGCCCCAGCATTTT
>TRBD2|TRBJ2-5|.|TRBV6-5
CASSYSGLAGSETQYF
TGTGCCAGCAGTTACTCCGGACTAGCGGGGTCTGAGACCCAGTACTTC
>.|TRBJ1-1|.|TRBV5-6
CASSLVGVGTEAFF
TGTGCCAGCAGTTTGGTGGGGGTAGGGACTGAAGCTTTCTTT
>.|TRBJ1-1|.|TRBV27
CASRLTGLNTEAFF
TGTGCCAGCAGGCTTACAGGGTTGAACACTGAAGCTTTCTTT
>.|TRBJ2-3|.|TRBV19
CASSATSLGTDTQYF
TGTGCCAGTAGTGCAACTAGCTTGGGCACAGATACGCAGTATTTT
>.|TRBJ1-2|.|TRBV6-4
CASSDSAGGGYTF
TGTGCCAGCAGTGACTCGGCGGGGGGCGGCTACACCTTC
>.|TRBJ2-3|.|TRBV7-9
CASSLPFRGHTTDTQYF
TGTGCCAGCAGCTTACCGTTTCGGGGACACACCACAGATACGCAGTATTTT
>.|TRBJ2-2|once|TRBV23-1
CASTCPGELFF
TGCGCCAGCACCTGCCCCGGGGAGCTGTTTTTT
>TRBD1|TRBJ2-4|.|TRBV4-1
CASSPPGQGLKNIQYF
TGCGCCAGCAGCCCGCCGGGACAGGGTTTGAAAAACATTCAGTACTTC
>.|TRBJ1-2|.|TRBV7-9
CASSLVEGSYGYTF
TGTGCCAGCAGCTTAGTTGAGGGGAGCTATGGCTACACCTTC